Reported below is one TCR beta chain. These data originate in a study of CD8+ T cells in alopecia areata. Sample treatment: oral pan-JAK inhibitor, 5-10 mg twice daily. The sequencing template was cDNA reverse transcribed from extracted RNA. Measured with immunoSEQ multiplex PCR; TCRdb has only the in-frame clones, and not every one. The sample records roughly 180,000 clones, 60% being singletons. V was pared by 1 base and J by 2 bases, with 4 bases of the junction left unmatched. This CDR3 region has 16 residues. Germline assignment: CDR1 LGHNA and CDR2 YSLEER. The receptor was isolated from a human donor with alopecia areata. This specimen was CD4+ T cells sorted from blood, taken at week 4, from a patient treated with tofacitinib. The chain joins TRBV4-3 to TRBJ2-5; 10 bases match TRBD2. Here the CDR3 DNA reads TGCGCCAGCAGCCAAGCCGCGGGACTAGCGCAAGAGACCCAGTACTTC. It is translated as CASSQAAGLAQETQYF.